These 4 T cell receptor beta chains originate from one sample sequenced in a study of post-analysis software for immune sequencing data. Study-wide findings and caveats: Comparison of patients with controls showed four or five TRBV segments more frequent in patients, TRBV5-6, TRBV5-1 and TRBV20-1 among them.

These receptors' targets are unknown. Carried by the TCR beta cDNA libraries were unique molecular identifiers. TCRdb reanalysed the PCR reads using MiXCR and keeps one entry per CDR3 protein. The sample has 820,000 or so distinct CDR3 sequences, approximately 53% seen once. The sample comprised blood. The receptors originated from a girl aged 10-17 years with multiple sclerosis.

CDR3: CASLTGGASGANVLTF. The CDR3 DNA reads TGTGCCAGCTTAACAGGGGGTGCCTCTGGGGCCAACGTCCTGACTTTC. The chain carries TRBV6-5 and TRBJ2-6; 8 bases align to TRBD1. V dropped 8 bases and J dropped 0; count of bases not matched to a gene: 6. The CDR3 sequence is 16 residues long. The germline V gene encodes CDR1 MNHEY and CDR2 SVGAGI.

The chain is built from TRBV20-1 and TRBJ2-2; 9 bases are shared with TRBD2. Per the germline V gene, CDR1 is DFQATT and CDR2 is SNEGSKA (reference sequence). CDR3 length: 17 residues. J was trimmed by 0 bases and V by 0 bases; bases with no gene match: 5. CDR3 coding DNA: TGCAGTGCTAGAGATATGGCTAGCGGGGCGAACACCGGGGAGCTGTTTTTT. Protein product: CSARDMASGANTGELFF.

This clonotype was counted at least ten times. This chain joins TRBV5-1 and TRBJ2-1; 7 bases agree with TRBD2. The CDR3 covers 13 residues. CDR1 is SGHRS, CDR2 YFSETQ, per germline. V dropped 4 bases and J dropped 5; count of bases not matched to a gene: 3. The CDR3 DNA sequence: TGCGCCAGCAGCCCGGGGAGGGACAATGAGCAGTTCTTC. It is translated as CASSPGRDNEQFF.

The V and J genes are TRBV5-1 and TRBJ1-2, with 8 positions matching TRBD1. The J segment lost 8 bases and the V segment lost 4 bases, leaving 16 bases of the junction unmatched. The CDR3 has 16 amino acids. Germline values: CDR1 SGHRS, CDR2 YFSETQ. The DNA for the CDR3 is TGCGCCAGCAGCCAGACAGGGGCTCCCGCTGGGAGAGGCTACACCTTC. Its translation: CASSQTGAPAGRGYTF.